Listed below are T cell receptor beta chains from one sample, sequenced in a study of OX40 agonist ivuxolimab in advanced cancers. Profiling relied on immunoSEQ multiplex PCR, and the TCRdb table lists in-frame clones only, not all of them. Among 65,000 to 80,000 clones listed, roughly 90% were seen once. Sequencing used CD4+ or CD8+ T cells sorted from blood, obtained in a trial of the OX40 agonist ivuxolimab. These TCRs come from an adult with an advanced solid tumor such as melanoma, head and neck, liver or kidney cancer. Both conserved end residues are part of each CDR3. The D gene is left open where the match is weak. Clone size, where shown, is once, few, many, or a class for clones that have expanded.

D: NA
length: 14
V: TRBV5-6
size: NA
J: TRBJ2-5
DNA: TGTGCCAGCAGCTTGTTTCAGGGTCGAGAGACCCAGTACTTC
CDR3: CASSLFQGRETQYF

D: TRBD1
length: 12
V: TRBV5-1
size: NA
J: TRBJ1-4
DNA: TGCGCCAGCAGGGACAGGGATGAAAAACTGTTTTTT
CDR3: CASRDRDEKLFF

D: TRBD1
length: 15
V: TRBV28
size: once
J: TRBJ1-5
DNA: TGTGCCAGCAGATACATTCGACAGGGTTATCAGCCCCAGCATTTT
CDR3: CASRYIRQGYQPQHF

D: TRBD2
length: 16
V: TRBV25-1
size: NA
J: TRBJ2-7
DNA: TGTGCCAGCAGTGATCCAACGGGAGGGTTGGTCTACGAGCAGTACTTC
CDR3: CASSDPTGGLVYEQYF

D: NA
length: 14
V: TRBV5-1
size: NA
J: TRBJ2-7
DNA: TGCGCCAGCAGCCGGTCAGCTAGCTCCTACGAGCAGTACTTC
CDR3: CASSRSASSYEQYF

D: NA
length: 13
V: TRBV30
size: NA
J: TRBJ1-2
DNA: TGTGCCTGGAGCTCGAATTTTAACTATGGCTACACCTTC
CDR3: CAWSSNFNYGYTF

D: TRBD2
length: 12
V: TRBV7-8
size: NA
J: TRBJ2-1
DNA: TGTGCCAGCAGCTCTAGCGGGTATGAGCAGTTCTTC
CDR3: CASSSSGYEQFF

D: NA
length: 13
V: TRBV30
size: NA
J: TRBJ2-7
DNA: TGTGCCTGGAGTCGAGGAGCATTATACGAGCAGTACTTC
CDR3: CAWSRGALYEQYF

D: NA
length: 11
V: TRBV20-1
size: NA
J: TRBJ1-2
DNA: TGCAGTGCTGAATTGCGCTATGGCTACACCTTC
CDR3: CSAELRYGYTF

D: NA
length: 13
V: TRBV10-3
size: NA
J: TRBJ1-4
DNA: TGTGCCATCAGCCGCCTATATTACGAAAAACTGTTTTTT
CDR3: CAISRLYYEKLFF

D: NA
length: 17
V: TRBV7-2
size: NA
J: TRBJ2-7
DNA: TGTGCCAGCAGCTTAGGGGGCAGGAAGTCCTCCTCCTACGAGCAGTACTTC
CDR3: CASSLGGRKSSSYEQYF

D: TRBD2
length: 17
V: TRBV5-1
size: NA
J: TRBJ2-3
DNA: TGCGCCAGCAGCTTTGTAGCGGGAGCGGGGGGCACAGATACGCAGTATTTT
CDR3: CASSFVAGAGGTDTQYF

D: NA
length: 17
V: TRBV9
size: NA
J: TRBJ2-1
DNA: TGTGCCAGCAGCGTAGGCCCCACGGGGAGGTTATTAAATGAGCAGTTCTTC
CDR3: CASSVGPTGRLLNEQFF

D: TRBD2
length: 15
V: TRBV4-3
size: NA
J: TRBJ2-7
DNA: TGCGCCAGCAGCCAAGCCGGGACTAGCGGCTCCGAGCAGTACTTC
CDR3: CASSQAGTSGSEQYF

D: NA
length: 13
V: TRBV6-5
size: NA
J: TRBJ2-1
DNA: TGTGCCACCCAGGAGGCCTCCTACAATGAGCAGTTCTTC
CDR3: CATQEASYNEQFF

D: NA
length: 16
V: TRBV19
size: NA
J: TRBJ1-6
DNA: TGTGCCAGTAGTATAGATCTGGGAGTAAATAATTCACCCCTCCACTTT
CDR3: CASSIDLGVNNSPLHF

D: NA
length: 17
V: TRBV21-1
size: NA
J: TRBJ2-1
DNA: TGTGCCAGCGCACCCCTACCGGGGGGAGGGGGTTACAATGAGCAGTTCTTC
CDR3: CASAPLPGGGGYNEQFF

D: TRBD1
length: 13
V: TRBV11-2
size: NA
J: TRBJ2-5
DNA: TGTGCCAGCAGCTTGACAGGGAGAGAGACCCAGTACTTC
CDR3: CASSLTGRETQYF